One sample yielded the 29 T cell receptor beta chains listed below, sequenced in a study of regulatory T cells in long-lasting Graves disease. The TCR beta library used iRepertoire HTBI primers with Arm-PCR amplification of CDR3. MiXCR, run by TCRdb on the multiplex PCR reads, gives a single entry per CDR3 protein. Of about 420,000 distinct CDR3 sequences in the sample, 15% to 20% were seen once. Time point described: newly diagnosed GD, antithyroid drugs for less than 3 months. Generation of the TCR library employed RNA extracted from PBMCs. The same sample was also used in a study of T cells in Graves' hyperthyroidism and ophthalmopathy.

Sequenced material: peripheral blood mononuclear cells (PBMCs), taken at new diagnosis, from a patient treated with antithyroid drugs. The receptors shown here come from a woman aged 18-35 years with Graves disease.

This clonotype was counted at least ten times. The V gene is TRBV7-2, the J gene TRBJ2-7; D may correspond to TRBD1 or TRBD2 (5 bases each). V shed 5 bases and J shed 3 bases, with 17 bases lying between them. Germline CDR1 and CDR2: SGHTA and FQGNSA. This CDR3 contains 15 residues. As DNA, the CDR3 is TGTGCCAGCAGCCTATCGGGACGTCTGATCTACGAGCAGTACTTC. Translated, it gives CASSLSGRLIYEQYF.

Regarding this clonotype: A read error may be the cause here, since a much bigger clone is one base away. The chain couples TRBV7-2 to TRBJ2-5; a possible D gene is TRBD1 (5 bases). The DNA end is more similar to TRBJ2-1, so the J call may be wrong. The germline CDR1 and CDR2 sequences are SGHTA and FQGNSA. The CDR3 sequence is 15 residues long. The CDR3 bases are TGTGCCAGCAGCTTAGCGCTCATCGGACAAGAGACCCAGTTCTTC. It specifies CASSLALIGQETQFF.

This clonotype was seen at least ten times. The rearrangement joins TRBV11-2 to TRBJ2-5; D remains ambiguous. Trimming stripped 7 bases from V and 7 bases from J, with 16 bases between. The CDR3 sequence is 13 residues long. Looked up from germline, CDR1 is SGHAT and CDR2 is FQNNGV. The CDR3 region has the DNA TGTGCCAGCAAATCTACCGAATCGGGGACCCAGTACTTC. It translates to CASKSTESGTQYF.

The CDR3, as DNA: TGTGCCTGGAGTGTACTGAAAGATCAGCCCCAGCATTTT. Its translation: CAWSVLKDQPQHF. The chain recombines TRBV30 with TRBJ1-5; D remains ambiguous. The CDR3 contains 13 residues. V shed 0 bases and J shed 5 bases, with 8 bases lying between them. CDR1 and CDR2 from the germline V gene are GTSNPN and SVGIG (reference sequence).

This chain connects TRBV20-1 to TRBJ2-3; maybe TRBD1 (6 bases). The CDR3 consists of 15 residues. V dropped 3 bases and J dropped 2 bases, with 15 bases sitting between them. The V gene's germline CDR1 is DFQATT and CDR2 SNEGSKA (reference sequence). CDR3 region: CSASLRQAFTDTQYF. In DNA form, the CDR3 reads TGCAGTGCTAGCCTCCGACAGGCCTTCACAGATACGCAGTATTTT.

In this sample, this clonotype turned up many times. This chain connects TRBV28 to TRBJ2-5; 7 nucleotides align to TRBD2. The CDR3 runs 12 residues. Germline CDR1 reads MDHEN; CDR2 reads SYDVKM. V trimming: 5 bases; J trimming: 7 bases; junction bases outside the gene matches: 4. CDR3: CASSTGGGTQYF. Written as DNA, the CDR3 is TGTGCCAGCAGTACTGGGGGGGGGACCCAGTACTTC.

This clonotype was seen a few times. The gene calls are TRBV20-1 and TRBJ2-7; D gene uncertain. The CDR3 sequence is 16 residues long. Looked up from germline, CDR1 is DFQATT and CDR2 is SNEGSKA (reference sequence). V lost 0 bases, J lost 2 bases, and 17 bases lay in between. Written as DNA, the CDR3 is TGCAGTGCTAGAGACGATGTAAACACCCAGACCTACGAGCAGTACTTC. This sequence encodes CSARDDVNTQTYEQYF.

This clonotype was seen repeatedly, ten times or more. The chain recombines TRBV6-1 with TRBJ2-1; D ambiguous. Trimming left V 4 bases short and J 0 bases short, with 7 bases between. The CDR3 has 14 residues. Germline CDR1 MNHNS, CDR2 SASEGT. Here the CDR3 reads CASSGRASYNEQFF. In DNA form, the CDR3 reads TGTGCCAGCAGTGGACGGGCCTCCTACAATGAGCAGTTCTTC.

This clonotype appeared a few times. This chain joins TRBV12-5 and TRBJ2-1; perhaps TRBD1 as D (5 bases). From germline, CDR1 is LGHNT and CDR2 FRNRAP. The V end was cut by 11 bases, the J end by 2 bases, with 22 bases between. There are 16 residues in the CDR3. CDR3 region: CAPRTTRVLTYNEQFF. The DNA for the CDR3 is TGTGCTCCTCGAACGACCAGGGTTTTGACCTACAATGAGCAGTTCTTC.

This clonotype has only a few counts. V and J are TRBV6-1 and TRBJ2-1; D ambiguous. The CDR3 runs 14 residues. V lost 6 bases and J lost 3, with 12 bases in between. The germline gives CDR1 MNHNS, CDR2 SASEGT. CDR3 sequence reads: CASRGDQDYNEQFF. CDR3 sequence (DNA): TGTGCCAGCAGAGGTGACCAGGACTACAATGAGCAGTTCTTC.

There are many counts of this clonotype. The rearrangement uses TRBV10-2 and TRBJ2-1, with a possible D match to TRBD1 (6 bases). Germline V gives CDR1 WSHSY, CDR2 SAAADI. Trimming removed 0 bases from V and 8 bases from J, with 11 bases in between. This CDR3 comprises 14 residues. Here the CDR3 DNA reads TGCGCCAGCAGTGAGTCCTCCCACAGGGATGAGCAGTTCTTC. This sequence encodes CASSESSHRDEQFF.

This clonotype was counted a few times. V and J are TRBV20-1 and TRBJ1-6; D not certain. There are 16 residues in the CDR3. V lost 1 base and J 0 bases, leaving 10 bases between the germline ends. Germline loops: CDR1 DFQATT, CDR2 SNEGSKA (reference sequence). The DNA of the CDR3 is TGCAGTGCTAGAGCCGACCGGAGCTCCTATAATTCACCCCTCCACTTT. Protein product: CSARADRSSYNSPLHF.

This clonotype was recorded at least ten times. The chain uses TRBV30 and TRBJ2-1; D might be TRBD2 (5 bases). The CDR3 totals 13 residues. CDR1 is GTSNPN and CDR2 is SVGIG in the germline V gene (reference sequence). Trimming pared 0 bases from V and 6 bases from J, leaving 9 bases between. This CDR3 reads CAWSVLEANEQFF. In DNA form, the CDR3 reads TGTGCCTGGAGTGTACTGGAGGCCAATGAGCAGTTCTTC.

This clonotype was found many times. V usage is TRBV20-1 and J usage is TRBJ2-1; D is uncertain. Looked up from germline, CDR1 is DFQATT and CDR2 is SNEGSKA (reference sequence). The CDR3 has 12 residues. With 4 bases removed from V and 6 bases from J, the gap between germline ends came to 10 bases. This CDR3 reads CSAILPSNEQFF. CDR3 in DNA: TGCAGTGCTATCTTACCGTCCAATGAGCAGTTCTTC.

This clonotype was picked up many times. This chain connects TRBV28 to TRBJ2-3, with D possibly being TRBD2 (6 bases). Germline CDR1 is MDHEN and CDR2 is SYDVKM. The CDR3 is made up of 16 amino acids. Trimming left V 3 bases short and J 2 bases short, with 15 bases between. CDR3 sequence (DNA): TGTGCCAGCAGTTTTATGCGGGGCGGATCCACAGATACGCAGTATTTT. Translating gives CASSFMRGGSTDTQYF.

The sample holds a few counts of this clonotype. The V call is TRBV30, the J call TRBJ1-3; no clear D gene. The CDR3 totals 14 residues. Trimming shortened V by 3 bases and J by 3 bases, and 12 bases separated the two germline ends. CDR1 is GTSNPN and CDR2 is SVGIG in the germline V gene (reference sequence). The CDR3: CAWRHAGNGNTIYF. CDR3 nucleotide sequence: TGTGCCTGGAGGCACGCGGGGAATGGAAACACCATATATTTT. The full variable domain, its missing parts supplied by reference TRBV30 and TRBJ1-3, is SQTIHQWPATLVQPVGSPLSLECTVEGTSNPNLYWYRQAAGRGLQLLFYSVGIGQISSEVPQNLSASRPQDRQFILSSKKLLLSDSGFYLCAWRHAGNGNTIYFGEGSWLTVV.

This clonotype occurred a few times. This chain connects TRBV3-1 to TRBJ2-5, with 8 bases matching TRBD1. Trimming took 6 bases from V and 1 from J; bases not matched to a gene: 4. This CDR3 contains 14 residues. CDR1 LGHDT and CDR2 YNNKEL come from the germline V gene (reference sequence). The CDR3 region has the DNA TGTGCCAGCAGAGAAGACAGGGGCCAAGAGACCCAGTACTTC. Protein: CASREDRGQETQYF.

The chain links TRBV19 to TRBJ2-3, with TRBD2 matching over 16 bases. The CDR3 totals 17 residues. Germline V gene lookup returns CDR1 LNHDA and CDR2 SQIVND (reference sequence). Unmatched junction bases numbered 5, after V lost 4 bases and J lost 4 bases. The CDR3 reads CASSTAGLAGGPDTQYF. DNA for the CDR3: TGTGCCAGTAGTACCGCGGGACTAGCGGGAGGGCCAGATACGCAGTATTTT.

The CDR3 region has the DNA TGTGCCAGCAGTTTTATAAGCGGGAGAGGCACAGATACGCAGTATTTT. Its translation: CASSFISGRGTDTQYF. The chain recombines TRBV27 with TRBJ2-3; 8 bases agree with TRBD2. Per germline, CDR1 MNHEY and CDR2 SMNVEV (reference sequence). The CDR3 has 16 amino acids. The trim removed 3 bases at V and 1 base at J, leaving 6 bases unmatched.

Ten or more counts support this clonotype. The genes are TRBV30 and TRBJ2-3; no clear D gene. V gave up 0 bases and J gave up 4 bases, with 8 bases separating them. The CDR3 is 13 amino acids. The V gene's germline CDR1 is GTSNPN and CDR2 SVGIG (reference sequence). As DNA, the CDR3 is TGTGCCTGGAGTGTACTTGGGGCAGATACGCAGTATTTT. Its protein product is CAWSVLGADTQYF.

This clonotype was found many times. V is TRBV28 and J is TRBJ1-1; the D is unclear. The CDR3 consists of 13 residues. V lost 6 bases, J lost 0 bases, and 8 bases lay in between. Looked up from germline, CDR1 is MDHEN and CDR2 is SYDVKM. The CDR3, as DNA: TGTGCCAGCAGGAATCCAGTGAACACTGAAGCTTTCTTT. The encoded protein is CASRNPVNTEAFF.

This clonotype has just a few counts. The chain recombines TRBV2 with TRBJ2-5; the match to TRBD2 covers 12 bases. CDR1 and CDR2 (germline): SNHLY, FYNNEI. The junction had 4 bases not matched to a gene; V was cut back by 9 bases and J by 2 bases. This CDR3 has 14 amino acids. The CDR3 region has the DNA TGTGCCAGTATAGGACTAGCGGGACAAGAGACCCAGTACTTC. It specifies CASIGLAGQETQYF.

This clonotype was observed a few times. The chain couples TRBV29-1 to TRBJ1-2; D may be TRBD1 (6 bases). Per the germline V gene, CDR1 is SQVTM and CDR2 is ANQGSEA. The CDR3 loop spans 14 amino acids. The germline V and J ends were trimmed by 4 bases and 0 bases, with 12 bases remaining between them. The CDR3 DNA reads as TGCAGCGTTGGTCCAGGGGCTTCTAACTATGGCTACACCTTC. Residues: CSVGPGASNYGYTF.

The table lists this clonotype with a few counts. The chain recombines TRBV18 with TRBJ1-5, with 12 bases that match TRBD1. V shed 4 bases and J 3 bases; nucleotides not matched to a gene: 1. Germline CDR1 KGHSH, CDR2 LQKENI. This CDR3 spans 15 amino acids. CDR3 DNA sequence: TGTGCCAGCTCACGGGACAGGGGGCACAATCAGCCCCAGCATTTT. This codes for CASSRDRGHNQPQHF.

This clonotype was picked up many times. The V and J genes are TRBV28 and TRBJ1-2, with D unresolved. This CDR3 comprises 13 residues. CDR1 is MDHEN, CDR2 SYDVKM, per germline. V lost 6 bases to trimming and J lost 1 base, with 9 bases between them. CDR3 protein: CASSRGVNYGYTF. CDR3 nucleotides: TGTGCCAGCAGCCGTGGAGTTAACTATGGCTACACCTTC.

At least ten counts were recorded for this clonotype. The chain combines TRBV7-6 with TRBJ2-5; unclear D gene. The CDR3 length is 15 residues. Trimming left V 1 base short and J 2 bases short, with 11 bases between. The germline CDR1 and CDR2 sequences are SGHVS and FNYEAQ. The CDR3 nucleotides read TGTGCCAGCAGCTTAGGGGTTGTCTATCAAGAGACCCAGTACTTC. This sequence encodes CASSLGVVYQETQYF.

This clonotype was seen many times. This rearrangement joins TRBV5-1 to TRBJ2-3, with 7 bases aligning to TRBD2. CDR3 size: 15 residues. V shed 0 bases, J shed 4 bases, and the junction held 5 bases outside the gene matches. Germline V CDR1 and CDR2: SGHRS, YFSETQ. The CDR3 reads CASSLAAGVSDTQYF. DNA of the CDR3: TGCGCCAGCAGCTTGGCGGCGGGAGTGTCAGATACGCAGTATTTT.

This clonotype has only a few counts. The CDR3 loop reads CASRFPYNEQFF. The CDR3 DNA reads as TGTGCCAGCAGGTTCCCGTACAATGAGCAGTTCTTC. This chain uses TRBV7-2 with TRBJ2-1; D gene uncertain. Germline V lookup: CDR1 SGHTA, CDR2 FQGNSA. V was shortened by 6 bases and J by 4 bases, with 7 bases between the two germline ends. The CDR3 length is 12 residues.

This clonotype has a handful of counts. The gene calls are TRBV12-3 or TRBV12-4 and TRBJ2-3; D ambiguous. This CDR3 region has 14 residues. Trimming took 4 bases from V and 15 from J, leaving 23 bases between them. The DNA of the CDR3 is TGTGCCAGCAGTTCAATAATTGACAACCGTCTTGGATATTTT. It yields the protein CASSSIIDNRLGYF.